A selection of T cell receptor beta chains follows, all from one sample in a study of blood T cells in healthy people across ages. TCRdb processed the 5' RACE reads anew with MiXCR; each CDR3 protein has one entry. The table records fewer than 2,000,000 distinct CDR3 sequences, approximately 40% of them present only once. The sample taken for sequencing was blood. Every receptor here comes from a human donor in good health. Each CDR3 is given with its conserved first and last residue. Each record gives: J gene, clone size, V gene, D gene, CDR3 DNA, CDR3 protein. The D gene is left open where the match is weak. Clone sizes are given selectively: once, few, many, or a class where the clone is expanded.

TRBJ2-1	.	TRBV12-3/TRBV12-4	.	TGTGCCAGCAGTCCGGGGGCCTCCTACAATGAGCAGTTCTTC	CASSPGASYNEQFF
TRBJ2-1	.	TRBV4-3	.	TGCGCCAGCAGCCAAGGCGGGATACACAATGAGCAGTTCTTC	CASSQGGIHNEQFF
TRBJ1-5	.	TRBV20-1	.	TGCAGCCGAGGGGGGACGGGCAATCAGCCCCAGCATTTT	CSRGGTGNQPQHF
TRBJ2-3	.	TRBV20-1	.	TGCAGTGCTCCCCGGCGAACGGGGGCAACAGATACGCAGTATTTT	CSAPRRTGATDTQYF
TRBJ2-1	few	TRBV29-1	.	TGCAGCGTTCGAGCTGCGGGTTCGTCCTACAATGAGCAGTTCTTC	CSVRAAGSSYNEQFF
TRBJ2-1	.	TRBV7-9	.	TGTGCCAGCAGCTTAGCGGTGAATAGTCGGGACAATGAGCAGTTCTTC	CASSLAVNSRDNEQFF
TRBJ1-6	.	TRBV9	TRBD1	TGTGCCAGCAGCCCCCGAACAGGGGAGAAGGGTTCACCCCTCCACTTT	CASSPRTGEKGSPLHF
TRBJ2-4	few	TRBV20-1	TRBD2	TGCAGTGCTAGAGAGTATAGCGGGGGCCCCAAAAACATTCAGTACTTC	CSAREYSGGPKNIQYF
TRBJ2-4	few	TRBV6-5	TRBD1	TGTGCCAGCAGCCGATCGACAGGGGCCAAAAACATTCAGTACTTC	CASSRSTGAKNIQYF
TRBJ1-1	few	TRBV6-6	.	TGTGCCAGCAGTTACTTGGGGGGCGAGAACACTGAAGCTTTCTTT	CASSYLGGENTEAFF
TRBJ2-5	.	TRBV27	.	TGTGCCAGCAGTCGAAACGGGCAAGAGACCCAGTACTTC	CASSRNGQETQYF
TRBJ2-2	few	TRBV6-1	.	TGTGCCAGCAGTGAAATGAACACCCCTAACACCGGGGAGCTGTTTTTT	CASSEMNTPNTGELFF
TRBJ1-4	.	TRBV12-3/TRBV12-4	.	TGTGCCAGCAGTCCCGACGAGGGTAGTGAAAAACTGTTTTTT	CASSPDEGSEKLFF
TRBJ2-5	.	TRBV7-2	TRBD1	TGTGCCAGCACCAAAACCCAGGGGGCTTGGGAGACCCAGTACTTC	CASTKTQGAWETQYF
TRBJ2-1	.	TRBV7-6	TRBD1	TGTGCCAGCAGCTTAGCGGAAAACAGGGGGACCTACAATGAGCAGTTCTTC	CASSLAENRGTYNEQFF
TRBJ1-5	few	TRBV7-2	.	TGTGCCAGCAGTCGTAACAGGGATCAGCCCCAGCATTTT	CASSRNRDQPQHF
TRBJ2-1	few	TRBV4-1	TRBD1	TGCGCCAGCAGCCACGTCCCGGGACAGGGGAACAATGAGCAGTTCTTC	CASSHVPGQGNNEQFF
TRBJ2-1	.	TRBV7-2	.	TGTGCCAGCACCCTCAACGGTGAGCAGTTCTTC	CASTLNGEQFF
TRBJ2-4	.	TRBV20-1	.	TGCAGTGCGACGAAGGGACCTTTGGAGCAGTACTTC	CSATKGPLEQYF
TRBJ2-1	.	TRBV20-1	TRBD1	TGCAGTGCGGGACAGGGGGCGCGGGGAGAGTTCTTC	CSAGQGARGEFF
TRBJ1-5	few	TRBV5-1	.	TGCGCCATCCTACGAGGAGGAGGGGATCAGCCCCAGCATTTT	CAILRGGGDQPQHF
TRBJ1-2	.	TRBV6-2/TRBV6-3	TRBD1	TGTGCCAGCAGTCCCCGGACAGGGGCGGTCGGCTACACCTTC	CASSPRTGAVGYTF
TRBJ2-5	.	TRBV10-2	.	TGCGTCAGCAGGTTGTCAAGAGGCCCCCAGTACTTC	CVSRLSRGPQYF
TRBJ2-7	.	TRBV7-2	.	TGTGCCAGCAGCTTAGGGGGGTCTCGGGTCTACGAGCAGTACTTC	CASSLGGSRVYEQYF
TRBJ2-7	once	TRBV5-1	.	TGCGTCAGCAGCCTCTTACAGCCAGGTTCCTACGAGCAGTACTTC	CVSSLLQPGSYEQYF
TRBJ2-7	.	TRBV6-2/TRBV6-3	.	TGTGCCAGCAGTCCCCCGGGACATCCTTCCTACGAGCAGTACTTC	CASSPPGHPSYEQYF
TRBJ2-6	.	TRBV20-1	.	TGCAGTGCTGATACTCCTGGGGCCAACGTCCTGACTTTC	CSADTPGANVLTF
TRBJ1-1	.	TRBV20-1	.	TGCAGTGCTAGAGCCCAGGTGGTAGCTTTCTTT	CSARAQVVAFF
TRBJ2-1	few	TRBV7-7	TRBD2	TGTGCTAGCAGCTTAGGGGCTAGCGGGGGGGTTGATGAGCAGTTCTTC	CASSLGASGGVDEQFF
TRBJ1-2	.	TRBV20-1	TRBD1	TGCAGTGCTGACACCCGGGACAGGGATGGCTACACCTTC	CSADTRDRDGYTF
TRBJ2-5	few	TRBV15	.	TGTGCCACCGCCGAGGCGGGGACCCAGTACTTC	CATAEAGTQYF
TRBJ2-7	few	TRBV28	.	TGTGCCAGCAGTTTACCACAGGTCTCCTACGAGCAGTACTTC	CASSLPQVSYEQYF
TRBJ2-3	.	TRBV29-1	.	TGCAGCGCCACCCGGGGCGCGGGGGCTGATACGCAGTATTTT	CSATRGAGADTQYF
TRBJ2-1	many	TRBV15	.	TGTGCCACCAGCAGAGATACGGGGGCGAGTGATGAGCAGTTCTTC	CATSRDTGASDEQFF
TRBJ1-2	once	TRBV5-1	TRBD1	TGCGCCACCAGGCCCGACAGGGTCTATGGCTACACCTTC	CATRPDRVYGYTF
TRBJ2-1	few	TRBV7-8	.	TGTGCCAGCAGCTTGACTGCCAGAAATGAGCAGTTCTTC	CASSLTARNEQFF
TRBJ2-1	few	TRBV2	.	TGTGCCAGCAGTCCAGAGACTGGGAATGAGCAGTTCTTC	CASSPETGNEQFF
TRBJ1-1	.	TRBV12-3/TRBV12-4	.	TGTGCCAGCAGAACCACCGGGACTGCCGAAGCTTTCTTT	CASRTTGTAEAFF
TRBJ2-6	.	TRBV2	TRBD1	TGTGCCAGCAGTTGGACCCGGGACAGGGAGTCTGGGGCCAACGTCCTGACTTTC	CASSWTRDRESGANVLTF
TRBJ2-6	few	TRBV15	TRBD1	TGTGCCACCAGCAGGGCACCGGGACAGGGTACTGGGGCCAACGTCCTGACTTTC	CATSRAPGQGTGANVLTF
TRBJ2-3	few	TRBV20-1	TRBD2	TGCAGTGCTAGATCGGGGACGGGGGGGCAAGATACGCAGTATTTT	CSARSGTGGQDTQYF
TRBJ2-7	many	TRBV29-1	.	TGCAGCGTTGCGGCAGGACTCCTCTCCGAGCAGTACTTC	CSVAAGLLSEQYF
TRBJ2-1	.	TRBV20-1	TRBD2	TGCAGTTCCAGGACTAGAGACTTCAATGAGCAGTTCTTC	CSSRTRDFNEQFF
TRBJ2-7	few	TRBV7-3	.	TGTGCCAGCAGCCGAGAAGCAGGGTTCGAGCAGTACTTC	CASSREAGFEQYF
TRBJ1-4	.	TRBV5-1	.	TGCGCCAGCAGCTCTCTTGGGAACGGGGTTAATAATGAAAAACTGTTTTTT	CASSSLGNGVNNEKLFF
TRBJ1-5	.	TRBV4-2	.	TGTGCCAGCAGCCAAGAGTGGCAGCCCCAGCATTTT	CASSQEWQPQHF
TRBJ1-1	few	TRBV7-9	.	TGTGCCAGCAGCTTTGCCGGGAATGCTTTCTTT	CASSFAGNAFF
TRBJ1-5	few	TRBV20-1	.	TGCAGTGCTAGGCGGTTTAGCAATCAGCCCCAGCATTTT	CSARRFSNQPQHF
TRBJ1-1	.	TRBV6-6	TRBD1	TGTGCCAGCAGTAACAGGGGGCAAGGAAACACTGAAGCTTTCTTT	CASSNRGQGNTEAFF
TRBJ2-5	few	TRBV6-6	.	TGTGCCAGCAGTTACCTTGGGACTCCTCAGGCCCAGTACTTC	CASSYLGTPQAQYF
TRBJ2-3	.	TRBV12-3/TRBV12-4	TRBD2	TGTGCCAGCAGTCCCTCCGGACTAGCGAACCCAGATACGCAGTATTTT	CASSPSGLANPDTQYF
TRBJ2-5	.	TRBV12-3/TRBV12-4	TRBD2	TGTGCCAGCAGGTCACTAGCGGGGGGGTTAGACACCCAGTACTTC	CASRSLAGGLDTQYF
TRBJ2-1	few	TRBV27	.	TGTGCCAGCAGTTTAAGATCGTCGGTGAATGAGCAGTTCTTC	CASSLRSSVNEQFF
TRBJ2-7	once	TRBV27	.	TGTGCCAGCAGCTCCCACCGGGACAACTCCTACGAGCAGTACTTC	CASSSHRDNSYEQYF
TRBJ2-1	.	TRBV24-1	TRBD1	TGTGCCGCCAGTGATTGGGACAGCCCAAATGAGCAGTTCTTC	CAASDWDSPNEQFF
TRBJ1-2	.	TRBV12-3/TRBV12-4	.	TGTGCCAGCAGTTTAACTGACGGCGACTATGGCTACACCTTC	CASSLTDGDYGYTF
TRBJ1-2	.	TRBV20-1	.	TGCAGTGCAATAGGGCGGAGGATTAACTATGGCTACACCTTC	CSAIGRRINYGYTF
TRBJ2-1	once	TRBV3-1	TRBD2	TGTGCCAGCAGCCAACAGCTCGGGGGGAGAACCTACAATGAGCAGTTCTTC	CASSQQLGGRTYNEQFF